The T cell receptor beta chain under discussion was sequenced for a study of neurological immune-mediated disorders. Deletions cut 3 bases from V and 2 bases from J, with 15 bases between. Looked up from germline, CDR1 is LGHNA and CDR2 is YNFKEQ. This CDR3 contains 16 residues. Regarding the study as a whole: While HTLV-1-associated myelopathy showed the greatest TCR clonal expansion, multiple sclerosis showed the least, falling below healthy controls.

This clonotype was seen ten or more times. Its target is unknown. TCRdb re-called the 5' RACE reads with MiXCR, one entry per CDR3 protein. Among 15,000 to 20,000 distinct CDR3 sequences listed, 7.5% were seen once. The rearrangement uses TRBV4-2 and TRBJ2-3; perhaps D is TRBD1 or TRBD2 (6 bases each). The sequence came from a woman aged 25 to 39 with HTLV-1-associated myelopathy (HAM/TSP). Sequencing input: CD8+ T cells from blood. As DNA, the CDR3 is TGTGCCAGCAGCCAGGATCCCAGGGGACTCACAGATACGCAGTATTTT. Its translation: CASSQDPRGLTDTQYF.